The present T cell receptor (beta chain) was sequenced within a study of identical twins (dated by TCRdb to about 2016). Turning to the overall study: The study deep-sequenced TCR alpha and beta repertoires from monozygotic twins, unrelated adults of various ages and cord blood to test whether fetal clonotypes persist. To rule out contamination, replicate twin experiments were performed at different times with different library preparation protocols.

Concerning this clonotype: Its antigen is still unknown. A read error may account for a junction end that differs from germline.

Preparation of the library involved 5' RACE. The reads were generated on an Illumina HiSeq 2000. Template switching added a universal primer binding site, and the final cDNA carried a unique molecular identifier that allowed TCR cDNA molecules to be counted accurately. Specific primers in the conserved constant-segment region were used to synthesize first-strand cDNA for the TCR alpha and beta chains. To control for contamination, every cDNA library carried two barcodes: a SMART-Mk sample barcode plus Illumina barcodes. TruSeq adapter sequences and Illumina sample barcodes were added in two successive PCR steps. TCR alpha and beta cDNA libraries were sequenced on the Illumina HiSeq platform with custom primers. In the original analysis: MiGEC processed the raw reads to extract unique molecular identifiers, while MiXCR was used to determine the CDR3 positions. Recombination models were inferred per individual with the repgenHMM and IGoR tools using an EM algorithm. Shared clonotype analysis was performed with the tcR package in R, normalizing sharing by the product of cloneset sizes. To study raw recombination without the effects of thymic and clonal selection, out-of-frame nonproductive sequences were analyzed. TCRdb redid the processing of the public reads, applying fastp at Q25 and MiXCR, and retained in-frame beta chains. Each entry is one CDR3 protein sequence, shown with its most common DNA and genes. Clone size and V and J calls follow TCRdb, not the original study. The sample table lists approximately 250,000 distinct CDR3 sequences, 5.5% to 7.5% of them with a count of one. Roughly 15% of the sample is held by the ten biggest clonotypes.

Study-wide conclusions, independent of this receptor: Fewer insertions were carried by abundant cord blood beta clonotypes, a similar but weaker trend appeared in young adult naive repertoires, and no such trend appeared in memory repertoires. Because the same donors could not be followed over many years, the conclusions relied on cross-sectional statistical analysis. Compared with coincidental sharing between unrelated individuals, out-of-frame TCR alpha sequences shared between twins showed an excess of sequences with low generation probability. The excess sharing between twins in beta out-of-frame sequences was weaker because fewer shared sequences reduced the signal-to-noise ratio. Invariant T cells such as MAIT and iNKT could partly confound zero-insertion analyses, although diverse VJ usage argued against such confounding for most clonotypes. Out-of-frame TCR alpha sharing in monozygotic twins was systematically underestimated by recombination models, whereas sharing between unrelated individuals was in agreement with the recombination models.

Only healthy Caucasian donors were included. Three pairs of female monozygotic twins, all aged about 18 to 29 years, made up the twin cohort. CD4+ and CD8+ T cell populations were isolated with positive isolation kits from Invitrogen. The CDR3 covers 15 residues, taking in both the cysteine and the phenylalanine. Only CDR3 DNA is held: 45 bases, read in frame from base 1. CDR1 and CDR2, per the germline V gene, are SGHAT and FQNNGV. These data were also filed under a second study, of T cells expressing NK-cell markers. The other study reports the following: TCR beta-chain repertoires were profiled in sorted CD3+CD56+NKG2C+, CD3+CD56+NKG2C- and CD3+CD56-NKG2C+ T-cell subsets from eight donors. Among the eight sequenced donors, only one was HCMV-seronegative, while the other seven were HCMV-seropositive. In several experiments an anti-gammadeltaTCR antibody was added to restrict sorting to alphabetaTCR-expressing T cells. In six donors, the dominant CD3+CD56+NKG2C+ clonotypes were found to rank among the top 10 CD8+ clonotypes and to make up 1.0-7.0% of CD8+ T cells. Those dominant clonotypes were again the most abundant among CD3+CD56-NKG2C+ cells in four donors, at about 28.3-65%. It remained unclear whether the expanded NKG2C-expressing T cell clones were specific for HCMV antigens. All eight donors whose samples were sequenced were randomly selected healthy volunteers, three of them men and five women. A commercial ELISA kit detecting HCMV-specific IgG in serum was used to determine HCMV serostatus. Reads were demultiplexed and grouped by UMI with MIGEC, and clonotypes were assembled and quantified with MiTCR. To exclude erroneous sequences, only TCR cDNA sequences supported by at least two reads were retained. Downstream repertoire analysis used the tcR package, and clonotypes were matched across fractions by CDR3 nucleotide sequence plus V segment. VDJmatch was used to annotate antigen specificity against VDJdb, with one amino acid substitution in CDR3 allowed.

The receptor was derived from a woman younger than 35 in good health. The sample taken for sequencing was CD8+ T cells sorted from blood. Recombination linked TRBV11-2 to TRBJ2-7; the D region possibly corresponds to TRBD1 (6 bases align). The DNA is TGTGCCAGGAGCTTAACGCCAGGGGTTCTCTACGAGCAGTACTTC. Translated, it gives CARSLTPGVLYEQYF.